This TCR beta chain appears in the sequencing data of a study of T cells in Graves' hyperthyroidism and ophthalmopathy. The study left out patients who had uncontrolled infection, other autoimmune disease, pregnancy or lactation. Fresh peripheral blood, approximately 10 ml, yielded the PBMCs. As for this clonotype: Its target is not known.

Broader study findings: In the blood, most expanded thyroid clonotypes above 0.001 appeared as well. The model forecast ophthalmopathy, anticipating it by a median around 6.5 months before onset.

Regions amplified from RNA transcripts were the TCR beta CDR3 regions. The study used the HTBI primer set for a first-round RT-PCR of the TCR CDR3. TCRdb used MiXCR to reprocess the multiplex PCR reads, holding one entry per CDR3 protein. The table includes approximately 400,000 distinct CDR3 sequences, around a sixth detected once. Looked up from germline, CDR1 is KGHSH and CDR2 is LQKENI. Germline trimming cut 4 bases from V and 2 bases from J; bases unmatched to any gene: 12. CDR3 length: 17 residues. This receptor was taken from a woman younger than 30 with Graves' hyperthyroidism. Sequences were obtained from blood. The J gene is TRBJ2-7, the V gene TRBV18, with 9 bases fitting TRBD2. The CDR3 coding sequence is TGTGCCAGCTCACGTGGTTCAGCGGGAGGAAGGGCCTACGAGCAGTACTTC. Amino acids: CASSRGSAGGRAYEQYF.